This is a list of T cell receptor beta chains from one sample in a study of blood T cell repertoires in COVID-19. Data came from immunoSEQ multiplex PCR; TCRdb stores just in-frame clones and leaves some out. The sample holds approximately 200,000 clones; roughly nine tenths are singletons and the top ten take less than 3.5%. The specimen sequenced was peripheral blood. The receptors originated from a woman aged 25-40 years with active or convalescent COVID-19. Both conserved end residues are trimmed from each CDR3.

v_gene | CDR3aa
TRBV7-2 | ASSSGPRGLAFGEQF
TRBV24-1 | ATRGTGEDDTEAF
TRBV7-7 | ASSLAPWEGDNTGELF
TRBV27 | ASSLSSFYGYT
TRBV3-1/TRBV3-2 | ASSPRSSSNQPQH
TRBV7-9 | ASSLSLQAGMDGYT
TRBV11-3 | ASSFRDYGYT
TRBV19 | ASSPGYNEQF
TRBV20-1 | SARDQAEQY
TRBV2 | ASSEAGRNQPQH
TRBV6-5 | ASSYSMSSYNEQF
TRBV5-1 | ASSLAGQGSPEAF
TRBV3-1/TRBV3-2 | ASSQERTSGRPDTQY
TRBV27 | ASSLTRSYEQY
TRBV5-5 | ASSLWAQGADQPQH
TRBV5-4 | ASSSPQGHETQY
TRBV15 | ATSRGGGGRDGYT
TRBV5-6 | ASSRRLASLDTQY
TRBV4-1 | ASSQGTSGSGTTYEQY
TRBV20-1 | SASTTGSEAF
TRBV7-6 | ASSPPGTGTPWETQY
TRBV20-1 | SASPDPSGRTD
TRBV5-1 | ASSHQSRADTQY
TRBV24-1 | ATSVRTGTDTQY
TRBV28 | ASSHSQGNQPQH
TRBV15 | ATSPFREGDTQY
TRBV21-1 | ASPSIARVGNQH
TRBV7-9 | ASSSGTSRQLNQPQH
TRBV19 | ASSKQGISYEQY
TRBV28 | ASSLSGQGRPEAF
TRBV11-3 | ASSKSPSGRTLYNEQF
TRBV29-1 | SAPGLGHNEQF
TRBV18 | ASSPRGQRTQPQH